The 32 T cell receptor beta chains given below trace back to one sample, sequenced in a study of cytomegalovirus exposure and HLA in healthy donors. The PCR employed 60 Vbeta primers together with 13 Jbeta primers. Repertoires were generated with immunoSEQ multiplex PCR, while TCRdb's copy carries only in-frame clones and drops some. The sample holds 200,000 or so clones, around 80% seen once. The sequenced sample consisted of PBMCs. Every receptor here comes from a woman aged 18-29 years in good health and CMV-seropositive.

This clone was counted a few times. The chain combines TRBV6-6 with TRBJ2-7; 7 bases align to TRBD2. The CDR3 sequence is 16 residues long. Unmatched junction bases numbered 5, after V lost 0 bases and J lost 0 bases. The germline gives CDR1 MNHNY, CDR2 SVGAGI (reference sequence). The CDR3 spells CASSYSGGGLSYEQYF. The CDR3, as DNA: TGTGCCAGCAGTTACTCGGGCGGGGGTCTCTCCTACGAGCAGTACTTC.

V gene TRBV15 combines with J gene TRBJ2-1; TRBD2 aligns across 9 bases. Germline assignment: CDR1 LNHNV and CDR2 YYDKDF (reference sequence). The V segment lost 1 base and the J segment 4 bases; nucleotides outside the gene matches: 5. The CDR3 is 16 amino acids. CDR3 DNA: TGTGCCACCAGCAGAGTGAGCGGGGGGATGTACAATGAGCAGTTCTTC. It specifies CATSRVSGGMYNEQFF.

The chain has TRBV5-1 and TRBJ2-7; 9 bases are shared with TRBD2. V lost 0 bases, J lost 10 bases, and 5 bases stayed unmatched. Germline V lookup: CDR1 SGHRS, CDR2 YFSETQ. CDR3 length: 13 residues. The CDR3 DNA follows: TGCGCCAGCAGCTTGGCCGCTAGCGGGGAACAGTACGTC. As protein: CASSLAASGEQYV.

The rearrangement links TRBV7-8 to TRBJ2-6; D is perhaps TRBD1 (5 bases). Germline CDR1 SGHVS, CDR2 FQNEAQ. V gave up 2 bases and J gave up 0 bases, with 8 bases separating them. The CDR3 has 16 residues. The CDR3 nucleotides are TGTGCCAGCAGCTTAACAGGTAGCTCTGGGGCCAACGTCCTGACTTTC. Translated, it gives CASSLTGSSGANVLTF.

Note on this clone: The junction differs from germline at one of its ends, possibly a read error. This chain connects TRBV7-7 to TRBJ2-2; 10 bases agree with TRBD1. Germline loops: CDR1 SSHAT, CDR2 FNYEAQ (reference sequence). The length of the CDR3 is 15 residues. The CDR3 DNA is TGTGCTAGCAGCAGACAGGGGGCGGACACCGGGGAGCTGTTTTTT. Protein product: CASSRQGADTGELFF.

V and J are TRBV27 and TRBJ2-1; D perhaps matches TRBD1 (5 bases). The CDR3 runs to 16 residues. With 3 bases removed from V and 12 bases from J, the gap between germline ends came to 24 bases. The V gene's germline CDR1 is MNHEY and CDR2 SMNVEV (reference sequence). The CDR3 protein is CASSFRARVISDGQFF. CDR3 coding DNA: TGTGCCAGCAGTTTCAGGGCACGCGTAATCAGCGATGGGCAGTTCTTC.

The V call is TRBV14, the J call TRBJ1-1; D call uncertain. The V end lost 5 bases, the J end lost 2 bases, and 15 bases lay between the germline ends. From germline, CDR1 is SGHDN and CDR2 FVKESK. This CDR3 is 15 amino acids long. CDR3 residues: CASSFLGSGNTEAFF. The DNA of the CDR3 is TGTGCCAGCAGCTTTCTCGGTTCGGGTAACACTGAAGCTTTCTTT.

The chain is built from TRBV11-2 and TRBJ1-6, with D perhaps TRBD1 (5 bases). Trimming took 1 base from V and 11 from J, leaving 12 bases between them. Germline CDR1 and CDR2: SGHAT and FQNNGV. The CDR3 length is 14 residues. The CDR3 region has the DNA TGTGCCAGCAGCTTAGGGGGCGGGGGGGCACCCCTCCACTTT. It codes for CASSLGGGGAPLHF.

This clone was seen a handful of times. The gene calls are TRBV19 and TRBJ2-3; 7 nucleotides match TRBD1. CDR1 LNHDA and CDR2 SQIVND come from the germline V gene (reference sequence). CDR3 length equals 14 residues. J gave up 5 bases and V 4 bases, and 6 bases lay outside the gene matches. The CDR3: CASSRLGGLDTQYF. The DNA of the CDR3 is TGTGCCAGTAGTAGATTAGGGGGCCTAGATACGCAGTATTTT.

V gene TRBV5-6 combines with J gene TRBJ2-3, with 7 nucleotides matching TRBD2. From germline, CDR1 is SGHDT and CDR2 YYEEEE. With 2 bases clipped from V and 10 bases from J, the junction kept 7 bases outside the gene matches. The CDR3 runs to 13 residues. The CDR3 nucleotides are TGTGCCAGCAGCTTAGGGGCGGGGGTTCCGCAGTATTTT. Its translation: CASSLGAGVPQYF.

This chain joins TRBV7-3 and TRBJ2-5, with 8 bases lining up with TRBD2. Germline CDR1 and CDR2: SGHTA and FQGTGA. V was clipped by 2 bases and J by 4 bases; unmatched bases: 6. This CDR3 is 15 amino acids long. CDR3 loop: CASSLGLAGAETQYF. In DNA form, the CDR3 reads TGTGCCAGCAGCTTAGGACTAGCCGGAGCAGAGACCCAGTACTTC.

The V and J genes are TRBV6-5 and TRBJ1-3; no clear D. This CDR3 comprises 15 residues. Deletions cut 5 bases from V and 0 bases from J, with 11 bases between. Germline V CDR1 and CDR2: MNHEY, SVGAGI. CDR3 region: CASSKDGSSGNTIYF. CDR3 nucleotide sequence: TGTGCCAGCAGTAAGGACGGGAGCTCTGGAAACACCATATATTTT.

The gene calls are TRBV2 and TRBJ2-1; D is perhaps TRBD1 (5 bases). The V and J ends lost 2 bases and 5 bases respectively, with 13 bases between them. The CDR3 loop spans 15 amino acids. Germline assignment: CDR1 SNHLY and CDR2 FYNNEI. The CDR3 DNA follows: TGTGCCAGCAGTGAATCACAGGTTTCGGACAATGAGCAGTTCTTC. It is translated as CASSESQVSDNEQFF.

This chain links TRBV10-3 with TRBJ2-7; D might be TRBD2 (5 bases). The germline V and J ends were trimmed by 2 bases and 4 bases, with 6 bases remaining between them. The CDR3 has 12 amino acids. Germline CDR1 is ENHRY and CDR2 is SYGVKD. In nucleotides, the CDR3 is TGTGCCATCAGTGAGGCGGGTTACGAGCAGTACGTC. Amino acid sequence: CAISEAGYEQYV.

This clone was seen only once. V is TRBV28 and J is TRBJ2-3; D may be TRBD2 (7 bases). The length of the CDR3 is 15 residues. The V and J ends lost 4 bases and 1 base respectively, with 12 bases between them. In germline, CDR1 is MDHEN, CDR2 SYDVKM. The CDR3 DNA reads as TGTGCCAGCAGTTGGGGGGGGCCCGGCACAGATACGCAGTATTTT. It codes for CASSWGGPGTDTQYF.

This CDR3 is CASRPGTGGSPRIRDEQFF. CDR3 DNA sequence: TGTGCCAGCAGACCCGGGACAGGGGGTTCGCCCCGCATTAGGGATGAGCAGTTCTTC. J is TRBJ2-1 and V is TRBV14; 11 bases align to TRBD1. Germline V CDR1 and CDR2: SGHDN, FVKESK. There are 19 residues in the CDR3. Trimming took 6 bases from V and 8 from J; bases not matched to a gene: 21.

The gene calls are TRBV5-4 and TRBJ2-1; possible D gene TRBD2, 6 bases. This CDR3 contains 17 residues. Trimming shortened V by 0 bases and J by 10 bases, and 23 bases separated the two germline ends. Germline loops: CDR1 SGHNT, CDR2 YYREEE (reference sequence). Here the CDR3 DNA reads TGTGCCAGCAGCTTGGGGCCTAGAGGCAGGGACTTTGGGGAGCAGTTCTTC. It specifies CASSLGPRGRDFGEQFF. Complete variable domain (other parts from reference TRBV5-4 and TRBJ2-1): ETGVTQSPTHLIKTRGQQVTLRCSSQSGHNTVSWYQQALGQGPQFIFQYYREEENGRGNFPPRFSGLQFPNYSSELNVNALELDDSALYLCASSLGPRGRDFGEQFFGPGTRLTVL.

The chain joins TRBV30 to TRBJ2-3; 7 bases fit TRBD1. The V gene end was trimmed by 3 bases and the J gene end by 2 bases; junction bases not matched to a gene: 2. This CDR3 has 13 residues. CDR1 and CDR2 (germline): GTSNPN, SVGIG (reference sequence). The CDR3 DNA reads TGTGCCTGGAGCACAGGGGCCACAGATACGCAGTATTTT. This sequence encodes CAWSTGATDTQYF.

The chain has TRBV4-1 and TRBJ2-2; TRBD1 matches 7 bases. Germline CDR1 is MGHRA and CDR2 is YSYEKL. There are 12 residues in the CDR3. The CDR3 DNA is TGCGTACAGGGGTTGAACACCGGGGAGCTGTTTTTT. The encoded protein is CVQGLNTGELFF.

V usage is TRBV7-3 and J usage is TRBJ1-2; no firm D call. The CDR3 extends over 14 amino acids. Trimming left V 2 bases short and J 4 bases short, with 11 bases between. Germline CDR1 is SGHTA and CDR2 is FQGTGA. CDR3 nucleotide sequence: TGTGCCAGCAGCTTAGGTCCCAGTCGCTATGGCTACACCTTC. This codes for CASSLGPSRYGYTF.

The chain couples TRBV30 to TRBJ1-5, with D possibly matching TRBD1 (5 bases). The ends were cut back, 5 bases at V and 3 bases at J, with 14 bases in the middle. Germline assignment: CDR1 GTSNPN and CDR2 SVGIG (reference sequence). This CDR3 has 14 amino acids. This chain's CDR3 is CAWCQGWDNQPQHF. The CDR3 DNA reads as TGTGCCTGGTGTCAGGGATGGGACAATCAGCCCCAGCATTTT. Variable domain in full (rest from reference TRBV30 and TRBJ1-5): SQTIHQWPATLVQPVGSPLSLECTVEGTSNPNLYWYRQAAGRGLQLLFYSVGIGQISSEVPQNLSASRPQDRQFILSSKKLLLSDSGFYLCAWCQGWDNQPQHFGDGTRLSIL.

This chain's CDR3 is CASSLYRGREAFF. In DNA, the CDR3 is TGTGCCAGCAGTTTATACAGGGGGCGTGAAGCTTTCTTT. The chain uses TRBV27 and TRBJ1-1, with TRBD1 matching 9 bases. The germline CDR1 and CDR2 sequences are MNHEY and SMNVEV (reference sequence). V shed 1 base and J 7 bases; nucleotides not matched to a gene: 1. The CDR3 loop spans 13 amino acids.

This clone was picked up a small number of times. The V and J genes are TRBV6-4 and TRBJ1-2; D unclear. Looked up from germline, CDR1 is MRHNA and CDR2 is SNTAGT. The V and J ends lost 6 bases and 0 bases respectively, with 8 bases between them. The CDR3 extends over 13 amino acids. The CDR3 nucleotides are TGTGCCAGCAGACCCAGTCCTAACTATGGCTACACCTTC. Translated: CASRPSPNYGYTF.

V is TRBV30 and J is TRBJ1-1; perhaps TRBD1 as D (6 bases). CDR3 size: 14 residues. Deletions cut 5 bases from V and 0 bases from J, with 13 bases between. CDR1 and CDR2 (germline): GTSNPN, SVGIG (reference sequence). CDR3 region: CAWGKGGLNTEAFF. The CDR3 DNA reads TGTGCCTGGGGGAAGGGGGGGCTGAACACTGAAGCTTTCTTT.

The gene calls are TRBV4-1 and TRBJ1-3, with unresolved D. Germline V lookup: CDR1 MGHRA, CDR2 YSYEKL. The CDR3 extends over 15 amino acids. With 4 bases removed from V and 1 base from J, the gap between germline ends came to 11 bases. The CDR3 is CASSRLLGSGNTIYF. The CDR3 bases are TGCGCCAGCAGCCGACTCCTTGGTTCTGGAAACACCATATATTTT.

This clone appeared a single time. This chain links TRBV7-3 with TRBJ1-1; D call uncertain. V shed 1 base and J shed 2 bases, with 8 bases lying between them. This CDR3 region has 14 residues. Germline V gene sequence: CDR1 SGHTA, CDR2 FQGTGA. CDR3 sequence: CASSLSAENTEAFF. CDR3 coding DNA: TGTGCCAGCAGCTTAAGTGCGGAAAACACTGAAGCTTTCTTT.

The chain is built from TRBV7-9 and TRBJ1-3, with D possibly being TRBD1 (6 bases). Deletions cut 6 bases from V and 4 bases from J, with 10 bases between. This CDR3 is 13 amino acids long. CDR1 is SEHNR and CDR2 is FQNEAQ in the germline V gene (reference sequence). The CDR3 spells CASSTTGGNTIYF. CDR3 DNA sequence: TGTGCCAGCAGTACGACAGGAGGAAACACCATATATTTT. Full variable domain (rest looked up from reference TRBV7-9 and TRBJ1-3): DTGVSQNPRHKITKRGQNVTFRCDPISEHNRLYWYRQTLGQGPEFLTYFQNEAQLEKSRLLSDRFSAERPKGSFSTLEIQRTEQGDSAMYLCASSTTGGNTIYFGEGSWLTVV.

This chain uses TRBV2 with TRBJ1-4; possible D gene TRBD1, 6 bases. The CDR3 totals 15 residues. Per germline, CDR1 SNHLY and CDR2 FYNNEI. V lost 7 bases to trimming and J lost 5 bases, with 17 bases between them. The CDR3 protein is CASTARQAKNEKLFF. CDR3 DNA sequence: TGTGCCAGCACGGCTCGACAGGCCAAGAATGAAAAACTGTTTTTT.

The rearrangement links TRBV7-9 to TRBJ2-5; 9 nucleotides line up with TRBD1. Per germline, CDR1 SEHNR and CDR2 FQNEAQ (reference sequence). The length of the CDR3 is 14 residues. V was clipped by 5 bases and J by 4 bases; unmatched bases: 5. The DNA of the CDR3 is TGTGCCAGCAGCCGCCCGGACAGGGGAGAGACCCAGTACTTC. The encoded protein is CASSRPDRGETQYF.

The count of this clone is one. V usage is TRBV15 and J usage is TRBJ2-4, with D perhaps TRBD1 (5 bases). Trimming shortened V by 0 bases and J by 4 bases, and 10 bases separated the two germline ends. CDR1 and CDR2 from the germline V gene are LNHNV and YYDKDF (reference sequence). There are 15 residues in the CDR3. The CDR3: CATSRDMAGKNIQYF. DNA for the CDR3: TGTGCCACCAGCAGAGATATGGCAGGGAAAAACATTCAGTACTTC.

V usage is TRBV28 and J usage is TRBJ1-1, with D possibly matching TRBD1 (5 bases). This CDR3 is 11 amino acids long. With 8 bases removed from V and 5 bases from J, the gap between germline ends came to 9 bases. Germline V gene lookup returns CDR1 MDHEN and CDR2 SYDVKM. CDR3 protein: CASLRATEAFF. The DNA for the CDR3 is TGTGCCAGCCTCAGGGCGACTGAAGCTTTCTTT.

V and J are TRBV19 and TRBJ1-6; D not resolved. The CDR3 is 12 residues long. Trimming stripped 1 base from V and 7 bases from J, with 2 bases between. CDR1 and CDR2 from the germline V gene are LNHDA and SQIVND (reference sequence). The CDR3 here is CASSIANSPLHF. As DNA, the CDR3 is TGTGCCAGTAGTATAGCAAATTCACCCCTCCACTTT.